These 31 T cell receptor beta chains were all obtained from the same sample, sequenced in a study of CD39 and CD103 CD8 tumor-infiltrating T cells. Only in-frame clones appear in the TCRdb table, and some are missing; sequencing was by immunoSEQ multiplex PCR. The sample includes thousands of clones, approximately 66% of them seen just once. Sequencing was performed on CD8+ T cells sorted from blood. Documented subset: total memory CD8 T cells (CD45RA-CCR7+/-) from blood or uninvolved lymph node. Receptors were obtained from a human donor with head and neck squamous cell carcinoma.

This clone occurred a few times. Here the CDR3 reads CASSYNVDQPQHF. The CDR3 DNA reads TGTGCCAGCAGCTATAACGTTGATCAGCCCCAGCATTTT. The chain combines TRBV7-2 with TRBJ1-5; no definite D call. The CDR3 runs to 13 residues. The germline CDR1 and CDR2 sequences are SGHTA and FQGNSA. Trimming removed 4 bases at V and 5 bases at J, with 9 bases between. Full variable domain (rest looked up from reference TRBV7-2 and TRBJ1-5): GAGVSQSPSNKVTEKGKDVELRCDPISGHTALYWYRQSLGQGLEFLIYFQGNSAPDKSGLPSDRFSAERTGGSVSTLTIQRTQQEDSAVYLCASSYNVDQPQHFGDGTRLSIL.

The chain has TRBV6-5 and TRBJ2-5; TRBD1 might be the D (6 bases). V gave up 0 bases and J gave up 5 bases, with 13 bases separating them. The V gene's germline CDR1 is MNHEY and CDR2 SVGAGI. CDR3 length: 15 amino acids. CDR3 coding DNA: TGTGCCAGCAGTTACTCATACAGGGTCATGGAGACCCAGTACTTC. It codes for CASSYSYRVMETQYF.

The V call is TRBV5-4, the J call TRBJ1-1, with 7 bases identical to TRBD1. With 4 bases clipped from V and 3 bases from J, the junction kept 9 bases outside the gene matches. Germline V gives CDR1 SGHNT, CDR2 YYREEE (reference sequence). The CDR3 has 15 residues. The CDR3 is CASSPKGGSDTEAFF. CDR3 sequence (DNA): TGTGCCAGCAGCCCTAAAGGGGGCTCGGACACTGAAGCTTTCTTT.

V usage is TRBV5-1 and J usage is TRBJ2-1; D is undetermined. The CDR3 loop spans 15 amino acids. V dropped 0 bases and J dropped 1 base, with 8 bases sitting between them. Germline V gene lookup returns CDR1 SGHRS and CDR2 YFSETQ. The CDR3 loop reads CASSLAGPSYNEQFF. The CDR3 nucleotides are TGCGCCAGCAGCTTGGCCGGACCATCCTACAATGAGCAGTTCTTC.

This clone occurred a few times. The CDR3 spells CASSYSNPDEYEQYF. As DNA, the CDR3 is TGTGCCAGCAGTTACTCGAATCCAGACGAATACGAGCAGTACTTC. The rearrangement links TRBV6-6 to TRBJ2-7, with no clear D. The V gene's germline CDR1 is MNHNY and CDR2 SVGAGI (reference sequence). Trimming stripped 0 bases from V and 4 bases from J, with 13 bases between. The CDR3 sequence is 15 residues long.

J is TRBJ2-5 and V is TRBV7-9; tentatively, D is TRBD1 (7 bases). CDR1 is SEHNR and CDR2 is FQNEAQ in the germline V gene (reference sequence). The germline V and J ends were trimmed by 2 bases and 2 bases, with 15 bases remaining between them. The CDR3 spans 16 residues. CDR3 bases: TGTGCCAGCAGCTTACAGGGGGGCACGATTCAAGAGACCCAGTACTTC. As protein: CASSLQGGTIQETQYF.

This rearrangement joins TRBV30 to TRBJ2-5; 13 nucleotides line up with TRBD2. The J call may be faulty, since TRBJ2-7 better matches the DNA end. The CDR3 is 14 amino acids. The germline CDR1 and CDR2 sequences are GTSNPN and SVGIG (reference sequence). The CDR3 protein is CAWSVLAGGNEQYF. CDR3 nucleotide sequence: TGTGCCTGGAGTGTACTAGCGGGGGGGAACGAGCAGTACTTC.

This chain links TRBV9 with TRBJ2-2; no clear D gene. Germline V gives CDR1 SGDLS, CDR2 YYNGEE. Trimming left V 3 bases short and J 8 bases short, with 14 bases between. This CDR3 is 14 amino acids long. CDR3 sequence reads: CASSGRLPPGELFF. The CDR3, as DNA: TGTGCCAGCAGCGGAAGACTCCCGCCGGGGGAGCTGTTTTTT.

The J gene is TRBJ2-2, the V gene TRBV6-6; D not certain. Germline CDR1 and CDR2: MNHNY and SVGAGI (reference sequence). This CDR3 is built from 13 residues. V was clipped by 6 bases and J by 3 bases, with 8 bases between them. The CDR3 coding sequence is TGTGCCAGCAGCCGCCTTTACACCGGGGAGCTGTTTTTT. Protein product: CASSRLYTGELFF.

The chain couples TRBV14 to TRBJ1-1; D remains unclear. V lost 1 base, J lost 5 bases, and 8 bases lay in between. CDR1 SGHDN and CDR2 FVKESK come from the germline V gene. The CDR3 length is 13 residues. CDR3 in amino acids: CASSQVHGTEAFF. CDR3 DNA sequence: TGTGCCAGCAGCCAAGTCCACGGGACTGAAGCTTTCTTT.

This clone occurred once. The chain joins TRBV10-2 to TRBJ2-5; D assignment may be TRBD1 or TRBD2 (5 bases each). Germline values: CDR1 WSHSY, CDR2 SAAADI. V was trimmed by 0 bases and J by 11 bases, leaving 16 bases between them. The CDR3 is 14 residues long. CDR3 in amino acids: CASSESSRVREQYF. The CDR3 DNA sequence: TGCGCCAGCAGTGAGTCGAGCAGGGTCAGGGAGCAGTACTTC.

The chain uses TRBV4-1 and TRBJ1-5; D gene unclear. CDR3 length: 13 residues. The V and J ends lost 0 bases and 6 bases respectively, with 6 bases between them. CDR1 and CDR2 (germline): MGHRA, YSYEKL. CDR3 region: CASSQEGGQPQHF. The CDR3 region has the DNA TGCGCCAGCAGCCAAGAGGGTGGTCAGCCCCAGCATTTT.

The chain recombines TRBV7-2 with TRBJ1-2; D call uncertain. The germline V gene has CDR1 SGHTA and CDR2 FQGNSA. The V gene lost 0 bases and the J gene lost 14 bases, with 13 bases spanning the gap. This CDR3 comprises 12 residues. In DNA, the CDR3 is TGTGCCAGCAGCTTAGCAGGACCCCCGGGTACCTTC. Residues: CASSLAGPPGTF.

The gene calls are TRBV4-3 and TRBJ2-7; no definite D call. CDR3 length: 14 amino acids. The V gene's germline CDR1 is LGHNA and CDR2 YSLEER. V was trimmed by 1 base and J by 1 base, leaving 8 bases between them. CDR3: CASSQGGGSYEQYF. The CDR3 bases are TGCGCCAGCAGCCAAGGCGGCGGATCCTACGAGCAGTACTTC.

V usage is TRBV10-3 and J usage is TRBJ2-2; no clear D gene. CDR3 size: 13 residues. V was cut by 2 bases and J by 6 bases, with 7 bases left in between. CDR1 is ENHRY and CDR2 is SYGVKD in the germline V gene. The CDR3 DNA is TGTGCCATCAGTGAGGCTGGCGCCGGGGAGCTGTTTTTT. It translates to CAISEAGAGELFF.

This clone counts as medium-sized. The CDR3 here is CASSPQDRRSYEQYF. DNA of the CDR3: TGTGCCAGCAGCCCCCAGGACAGGAGATCCTACGAGCAGTACTTC. This rearrangement joins TRBV7-9 to TRBJ2-7; TRBD1 matches at 7 bases. The CDR3 sequence is 15 residues long. Per the germline V gene, CDR1 is SEHNR and CDR2 is FQNEAQ (reference sequence). The V segment lost 5 bases and the J segment 1 base; nucleotides outside the gene matches: 8.

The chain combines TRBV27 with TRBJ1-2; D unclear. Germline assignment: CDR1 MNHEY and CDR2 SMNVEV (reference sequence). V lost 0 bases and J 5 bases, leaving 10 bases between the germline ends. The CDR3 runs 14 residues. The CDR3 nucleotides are TGTGCCAGCAGTTTATCGAATACGGATTATGGCTACACCTTC. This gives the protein CASSLSNTDYGYTF.

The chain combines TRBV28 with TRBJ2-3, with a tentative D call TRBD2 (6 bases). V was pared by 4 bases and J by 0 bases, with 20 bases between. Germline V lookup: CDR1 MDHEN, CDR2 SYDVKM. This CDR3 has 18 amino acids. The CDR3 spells CASSSPGGESISTDTQYF. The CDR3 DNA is TGTGCCAGCAGTTCACCCGGCGGGGAATCTATTAGCACAGATACGCAGTATTTT.

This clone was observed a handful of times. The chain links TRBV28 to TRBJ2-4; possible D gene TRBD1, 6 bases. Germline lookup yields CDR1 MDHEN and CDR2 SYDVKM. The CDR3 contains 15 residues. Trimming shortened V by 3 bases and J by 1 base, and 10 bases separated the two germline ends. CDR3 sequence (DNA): TGTGCCAGCAGTTTGGAACAGGGCGCCAAAAACATTCAGTACTTC. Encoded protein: CASSLEQGAKNIQYF.

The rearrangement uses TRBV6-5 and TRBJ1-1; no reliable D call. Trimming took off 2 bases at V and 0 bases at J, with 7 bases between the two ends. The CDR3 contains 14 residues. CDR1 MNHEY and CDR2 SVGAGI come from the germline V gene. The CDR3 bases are TGTGCCAGCAGTTACACGGGGATGAACACTGAAGCTTTCTTT. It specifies CASSYTGMNTEAFF.

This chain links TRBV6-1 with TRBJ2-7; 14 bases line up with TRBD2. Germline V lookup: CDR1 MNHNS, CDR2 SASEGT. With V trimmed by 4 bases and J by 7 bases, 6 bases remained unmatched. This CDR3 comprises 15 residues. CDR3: CASSVTSGGAGEQYF. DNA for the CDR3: TGTGCCAGCAGTGTGACTAGCGGGGGGGCCGGGGAGCAGTACTTC.

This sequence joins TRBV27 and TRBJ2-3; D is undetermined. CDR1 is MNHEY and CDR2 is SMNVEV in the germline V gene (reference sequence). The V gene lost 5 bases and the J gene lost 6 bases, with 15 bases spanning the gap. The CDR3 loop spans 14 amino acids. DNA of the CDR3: TGTGCCAGCAGTGGCATGCCGTCCGGGGATACGCAGTATTTT. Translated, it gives CASSGMPSGDTQYF.

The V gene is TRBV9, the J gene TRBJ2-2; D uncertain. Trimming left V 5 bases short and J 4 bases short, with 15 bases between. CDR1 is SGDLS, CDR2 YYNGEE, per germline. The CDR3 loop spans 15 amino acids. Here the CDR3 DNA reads TGTGCCAGCAGTGATAGGGTTGTAGGCACCGGGGAGCTGTTTTTT. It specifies CASSDRVVGTGELFF.

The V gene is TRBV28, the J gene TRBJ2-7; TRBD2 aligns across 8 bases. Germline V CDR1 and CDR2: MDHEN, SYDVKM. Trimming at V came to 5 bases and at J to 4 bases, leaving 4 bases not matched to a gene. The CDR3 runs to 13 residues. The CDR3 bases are TGTGCCAGCAGTCGTCGGGGGGGTTACGAGCAGTACTTC. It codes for CASSRRGGYEQYF.

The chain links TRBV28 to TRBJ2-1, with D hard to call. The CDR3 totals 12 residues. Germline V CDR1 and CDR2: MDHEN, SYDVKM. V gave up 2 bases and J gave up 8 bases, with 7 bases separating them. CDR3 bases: TGTGCCAGCAGTTTAGTCGGGTATGAGCAGTTCTTC. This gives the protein CASSLVGYEQFF.

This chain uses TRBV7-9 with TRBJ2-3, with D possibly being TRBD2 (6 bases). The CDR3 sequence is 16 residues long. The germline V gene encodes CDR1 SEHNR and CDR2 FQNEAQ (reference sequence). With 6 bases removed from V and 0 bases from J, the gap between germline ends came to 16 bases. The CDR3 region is CASSPEWGTSTDTQYF. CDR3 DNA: TGTGCCAGCAGTCCCGAGTGGGGGACTAGCACAGATACGCAGTATTTT.

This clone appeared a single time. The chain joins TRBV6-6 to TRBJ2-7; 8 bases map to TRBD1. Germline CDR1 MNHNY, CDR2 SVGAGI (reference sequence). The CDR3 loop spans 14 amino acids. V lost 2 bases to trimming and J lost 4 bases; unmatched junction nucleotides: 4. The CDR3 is CASSYTGGGYEQYF. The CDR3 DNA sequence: TGTGCCAGCAGTTACACAGGGGGAGGTTACGAGCAGTACTTC.

The chain's CDR3 is CASSFESEQYF. The CDR3, as DNA: TGTGCCAGCAGCTTCGAAAGCGAGCAGTACTTC. V usage is TRBV5-4 and J usage is TRBJ2-7; D not resolved. Trimming pared 2 bases from V and 6 bases from J, leaving 6 bases between. The CDR3 loop spans 11 amino acids. Germline-derived CDR1 and CDR2 are SGHNT and YYREEE (reference sequence).

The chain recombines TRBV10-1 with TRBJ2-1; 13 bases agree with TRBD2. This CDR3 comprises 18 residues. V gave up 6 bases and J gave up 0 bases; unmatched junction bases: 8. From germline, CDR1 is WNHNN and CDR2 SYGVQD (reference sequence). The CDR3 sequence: CASRPGLAGPSSYNEQFF. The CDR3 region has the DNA TGCGCCAGCAGGCCGGGACTAGCGGGACCTAGCTCCTACAATGAGCAGTTCTTC.

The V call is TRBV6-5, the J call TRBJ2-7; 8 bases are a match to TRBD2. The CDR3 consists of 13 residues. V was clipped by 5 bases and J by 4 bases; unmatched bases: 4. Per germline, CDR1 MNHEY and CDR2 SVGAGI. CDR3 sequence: CASSVGGGYEQYF. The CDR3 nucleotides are TGTGCCAGCAGTGTCGGGGGGGGGTACGAGCAGTACTTC.

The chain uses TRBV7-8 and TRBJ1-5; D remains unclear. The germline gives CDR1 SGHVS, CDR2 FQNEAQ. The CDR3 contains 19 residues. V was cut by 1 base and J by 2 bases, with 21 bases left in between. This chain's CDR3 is CASSLDHEWRVMGNQPQHF. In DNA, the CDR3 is TGTGCCAGCAGCTTAGATCATGAATGGAGGGTTATGGGCAATCAGCCCCAGCATTTT.